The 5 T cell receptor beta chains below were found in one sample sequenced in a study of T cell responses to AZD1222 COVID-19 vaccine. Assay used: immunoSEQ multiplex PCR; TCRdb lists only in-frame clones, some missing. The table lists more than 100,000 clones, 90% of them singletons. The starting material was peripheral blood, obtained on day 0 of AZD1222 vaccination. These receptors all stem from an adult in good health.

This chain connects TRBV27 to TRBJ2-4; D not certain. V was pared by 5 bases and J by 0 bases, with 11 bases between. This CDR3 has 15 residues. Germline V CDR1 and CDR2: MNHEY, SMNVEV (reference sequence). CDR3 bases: TGTGCCAGCAGTCCGGACCTAAGAGCCAAAAACATTCAGTACTTC. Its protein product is CASSPDLRAKNIQYF.

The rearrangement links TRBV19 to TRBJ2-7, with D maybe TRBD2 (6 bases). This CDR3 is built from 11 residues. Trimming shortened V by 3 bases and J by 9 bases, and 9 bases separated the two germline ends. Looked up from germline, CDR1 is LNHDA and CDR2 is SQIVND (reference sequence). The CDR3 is CASSMGGRQYF. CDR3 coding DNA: TGTGCCAGTAGTATGGGGGGTCGGCAGTACTTC.

CDR3 bases: TGTGCCAGCAGTGAGTTGGAGCTCCAGTATGAGTACTTC. Amino acid sequence: CASSELELQYEYF. The rearrangement uses TRBV6-1 and TRBJ2-7; D call uncertain. The CDR3 has 13 residues. Germline V lookup: CDR1 MNHNS, CDR2 SASEGT. The V end lost 3 bases, the J end lost 11 bases, and 17 bases lay between the germline ends.

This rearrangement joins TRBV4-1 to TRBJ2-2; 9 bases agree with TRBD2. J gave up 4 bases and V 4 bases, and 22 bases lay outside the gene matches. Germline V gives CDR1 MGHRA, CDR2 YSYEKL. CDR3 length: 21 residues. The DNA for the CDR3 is TGCGCCAGCAGCCCTTACCCCAGGGGCGGGGGGGAGACCCCTCCCACCGGGGAGCTGTTTTTT. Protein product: CASSPYPRGGGETPPTGELFF.

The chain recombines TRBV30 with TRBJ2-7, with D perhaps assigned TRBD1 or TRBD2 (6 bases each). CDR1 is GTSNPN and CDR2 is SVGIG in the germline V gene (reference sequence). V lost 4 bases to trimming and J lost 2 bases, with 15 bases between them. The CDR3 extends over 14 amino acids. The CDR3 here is CAWTGRGRTYEQYF. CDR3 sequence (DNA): TGTGCCTGGACCGGACGGGGGCGAACCTACGAGCAGTACTTC.